These T cell receptor beta chains were read from a single sample in a study of blood T cell repertoires in COVID-19. Clones were read by immunoSEQ multiplex PCR, and TCRdb kept only the in-frame ones, dropping some. The top ten hold around 10% of the sample, which has about 280,000 clones, nearly 90% seen once. Input material: peripheral blood. Receptor source: a woman younger than 45 with COVID-19, enrolled during active disease. Both conserved end residues are part of each CDR3. A D gene is named only where the DNA matches it firmly. Only part of the rows carry a size: once, few, many, or a class if the clone is expanded.

cdr3_aa	cdr3_nt	v_call	j_call	clone_size	d_call
CASSQVTGNEQYF	TGTGCCAGCTCACAAGTGACAGGGAACGAGCAGTACTTC	TRBV18	TRBJ2-7	NA	TRBD1
CASSPGTSGGAVNEQFF	TGTGCCAGCAGCCCCGGGACTAGCGGGGGGGCGGTCAATGAGCAGTTCTTC	TRBV28	TRBJ2-1	NA	TRBD2
CSASLRSGYTF	TGCAGTGCTAGCCTGCGGTCTGGCTACACCTTC	TRBV20-1	TRBJ1-2	NA	NA
CASSLTGGPNNEKLFF	TGTGCCAGCAGCCTTACCGGGGGGCCGAATAATGAAAAACTGTTTTTT	TRBV4-2	TRBJ1-4	once	NA
CASSQTGDDQPQHF	TGCGCCAGCAGCCAGACAGGAGACGATCAGCCCCAGCATTTT	TRBV5-1	TRBJ1-5	NA	NA
CASSPTYQDQPQHF	TGTGCCAGCTCACCTACTTACCAAGATCAGCCCCAGCATTTT	TRBV18	TRBJ1-5	NA	NA
CAWSVPERGGRKDTQYF	TGTGCCTGGAGTGTACCCGAGCGGGGGGGAAGAAAAGATACGCAGTATTTT	TRBV30	TRBJ2-3	NA	TRBD2
CASSLALAYEQYF	TGTGCCAGCAGCTTAGCGCTAGCCTACGAGCAGTACTTC	TRBV7-9	TRBJ2-7	once	NA
CASSLGGTANTEAFF	TGCGCCAGCAGCTTAGGTGGGACAGCTAACACTGAAGCTTTCTTT	TRBV5-1	TRBJ1-1	NA	TRBD1
CAGSQRGGGGYTF	TGTGCCGGTTCCCAGCGGGGGGGAGGTGGCTACACCTTC	TRBV19	TRBJ1-2	NA	NA
CASSYSGAYNEQFF	TGTGCCAGCAGTTACTCGGGAGCTTACAATGAGCAGTTCTTC	TRBV6-5	TRBJ2-1	NA	NA
CASSFSQGQGYTF	TGTGCCAGCAGTTTTAGTCAGGGGCAGGGCTACACCTTC	TRBV27	TRBJ1-2	NA	NA
CASSLGHLLSNYGYTF	TGCGCCAGCAGCTTAGGACACCTACTATCTAACTATGGCTACACCTTC	TRBV5-1	TRBJ1-2	NA	NA
CASSLAGAVTGELFF	TGTGCCAGCAGTTTGGCGGGGGCAGTCACCGGGGAGCTGTTTTTT	TRBV6-2/TRBV6-3	TRBJ2-2	few	NA
CASSIRDGEDTQYF	TGTGCCAGCTCGATCAGGGATGGTGAAGATACGCAGTATTTT	TRBV27	TRBJ2-3	NA	NA
CASSLPGQKYEQYF	TGTGCCAGCAGCTTACCGGGACAAAAGTACGAGCAGTACTTC	TRBV13	TRBJ2-7	NA	NA
CASSLILGGNTEAFF	TGTGCCAGCAGCTTGATTCTAGGAGGAAACACTGAAGCTTTCTTT	TRBV5-4	TRBJ1-1	NA	NA
CASSLDSLTGGDYNEQFF	TGTGCCAGCAGCTTAGATAGTTTGACAGGGGGAGACTACAATGAGCAGTTCTTC	TRBV11-3	TRBJ2-1	NA	TRBD1
CASSVGRGRDTIYF	TGTGCCAGCAGTGTTGGCAGGGGGCGAGACACCATATATTTT	TRBV25-1	TRBJ1-3	NA	TRBD1
CASGYGYGNQPQHF	TGCGCCAGCGGATACGGGTACGGTAATCAGCCCCAGCATTTT	TRBV10-2	TRBJ1-5	NA	NA
CASSVRRGGNQPQHF	TGTGCCAGCAGCGTTAGACGGGGGGGAAATCAGCCCCAGCATTTT	TRBV5-8	TRBJ1-5	NA	NA
CASSHLAGGNTDTQYF	TGTGCCAGCAGCCATTTAGCGGGGGGGAACACAGATACGCAGTATTTT	TRBV7-9	TRBJ2-3	NA	TRBD2
CASSPPEGFYGYTF	TGTGCCAGCAGTCCCCCGGAGGGGTTCTATGGCTACACCTTC	TRBV28	TRBJ1-2	NA	NA
CASSPRAMNTEAFF	TGTGCCAGCAGCCCCAGGGCCATGAACACTGAAGCTTTCTTT	TRBV11-2	TRBJ1-1	NA	NA
CANLDRNYGYTF	TGTGCCAACCTGGACAGAAACTATGGCTACACCTTC	TRBV2	TRBJ1-2	NA	NA
CASSLRRGKGTGELFF	TGTGCCAGCAGTTTGAGGCGGGGGAAAGGCACCGGGGAGCTGTTTTTT	TRBV28	TRBJ2-2	NA	TRBD2
CARNQGGFYEQYF	TGTGCCAGGAATCAGGGGGGCTTCTACGAGCAGTACTTC	TRBV5-8	TRBJ2-7	NA	NA
CASSVVGGEAFF	TGTGCCAGCTCCGTGGTCGGGGGGGAAGCTTTCTTT	TRBV18	TRBJ1-1	NA	NA
CASSPDRGYGYTF	TGTGCCAGCAGTCCTGACAGGGGCTATGGCTACACCTTC	TRBV27	TRBJ1-2	NA	TRBD1
CASSFGTGLYGYTF	TGTGCCAGCAGCTTCGGGACAGGGCTTTATGGCTACACTTTC	TRBV7-9	TRBJ1-2	NA	TRBD1
CASSQVASGYTF	TGTGCCAGCAGCCAAGTGGCTAGCGGCTACACCTTC	TRBV3-1/TRBV3-2	TRBJ1-2	NA	NA
CASESTPTGQPQHF	TGTGCCAGCGAGTCGACCCCAACGGGTCAGCCCCAGCATTTT	TRBV28	TRBJ1-5	NA	NA
CASSLSRGGPAPLHF	TGTGCCAGCAGCTTAAGCCGGGGGGGACCGGCTCCCCTCCACTTT	TRBV7-2	TRBJ1-6	NA	NA
CASSRRQGRLGSEQYF	TGTGCCAGCAGCCGTCGACAGGGGCGTCTTGGTAGCGAGCAGTACTTC	TRBV3-1/TRBV3-2	TRBJ2-7	NA	TRBD1
CASSSGLSQPQHF	TGCGCCAGCAGCTCAGGTTTAAGTCAGCCCCAGCATTTT	TRBV10-1	TRBJ1-5	NA	NA
CASSPGTPATPQYF	TGTGCCAGCAGCCCAGGGACTCCCGCCACGCCGCAGTATTTT	TRBV11-1	TRBJ2-3	NA	NA
CASSLVGEARSYNEQFF	TGTGCCAGCAGCTTAGTCGGGGAAGCTCGCTCCTACAATGAGCAGTTCTTC	TRBV7-9	TRBJ2-1	NA	NA
CASSFTSQYNEQFF	TGCGCCAGCAGCTTTACTAGCCAGTACAATGAGCAGTTCTTC	TRBV5-1	TRBJ2-1	NA	NA
CASSPPLGSYNEQFF	TGTGCCAGTAGTCCTCCTCTAGGTTCGTACAATGAGCAGTTCTTC	TRBV19	TRBJ2-1	NA	NA
CASGDGTGIGNEQFF	TGTGCCAGCGGCGACGGGACAGGGATTGGCAATGAGCAGTTCTTC	TRBV2	TRBJ2-1	NA	TRBD1
CASSRGGGADNSPLHF	TGTGCCAGCAGCCGCGGAGGGGGCGCGGACAATTCACCCCTCCACTTT	TRBV7-9	TRBJ1-6	NA	TRBD1
CASTKTAPYEQYF	TGTGCCAGCACCAAGACAGCACCCTACGAGCAGTACTTC	TRBV6-5	TRBJ2-7	NA	NA
CASSGTSLGRETQYF	TGTGCCAGCAGCGGAACGTCGTTGGGGCGAGAGACCCAGTACTTC	TRBV3-1/TRBV3-2	TRBJ2-5	NA	NA
CASSQQPGPYEQYF	TGTGCCAGCAGCCAGCAGCCAGGGCCCTACGAGCAGTACTTC	TRBV4-2	TRBJ2-7	NA	NA
CASSQDFLAGGSYEQYF	TGTGCCAGCAGCCAAGACTTCCTAGCGGGGGGTTCTTACGAGCAGTACTTC	TRBV3-1/TRBV3-2	TRBJ2-7	NA	TRBD2
CASSVQGEGNTIYF	TGCGCCAGCAGCGTACAGGGAGAAGGAAACACCATATATTTT	TRBV5-1	TRBJ1-3	NA	NA
CASSLGSAASGGQETQYF	TGTGCCAGCAGCTTAGGATCGGCGGCTAGCGGGGGACAAGAGACCCAGTACTTC	TRBV7-8	TRBJ2-5	NA	TRBD2
CASSQDGGSWPQHF	TGCGCCAGCAGCCAAGACGGCGGATCATGGCCCCAGCATTTT	TRBV4-1	TRBJ1-5	NA	NA